Listed below are T cell receptor beta chains from one sample, sequenced in a study of T-cell memory formation after mild COVID-19. TCRdb itself ran the 5' RACE reads through MiXCR, one entry per CDR3 protein. The table has under 150,000 distinct CDR3 sequences, 22% seen once; the top ten hold around 40%. Sequenced input: PBMCs or a T cell subset sorted from them (not recorded which). All receptors come from a man aged 18 to 35 who had mild COVID-19 (a few samples of this study predate the infection). Cell type and time point are not known. The CDR3 runs from the conserved cysteine through the conserved F or W. The D gene is left open where the match is weak. Some rows have no size entry. The others give once, few or many, or a class for an expanded clone.

cdr3_aa	cdr3_nt	v_call	clone_size	d_call	j_call
CASSPRGYEQYF	TGTGCCAGCTCACCACGAGGGTACGAGCAGTACTTC	TRBV18	few	NA	TRBJ2-7
CASSHRDRDWAETQYF	TGTGCCAGCAGCCATCGGGACAGGGATTGGGCAGAGACCCAGTACTTC	TRBV14	few	TRBD1	TRBJ2-5
CASSQGGYEQYF	TGTGCCAGCAGCCAAGGCGGTTACGAGCAGTACTTC	TRBV3-1	NA	NA	TRBJ2-7
CASSLGIQETQYF	TGTGCCAGCAGTTTGGGGATTCAAGAGACCCAGTACTTC	TRBV28	few	NA	TRBJ2-5
CASSPGQDTQYF	TGCGCCAGCAGCCCAGGGCAGGATACGCAGTATTTT	TRBV4-1	few	NA	TRBJ2-3
CASSSLAGAGGNEQFF	TGTGCCAGCAGCTCCCTAGCGGGGGCCGGGGGGAATGAGCAGTTCTTC	TRBV7-6	once	TRBD2	TRBJ2-1
CASSSGRNSNQPQHF	TGTGCCAGCAGTTCAGGACGGAATAGCAATCAGCCCCAGCATTTT	TRBV12-3/TRBV12-4	NA	NA	TRBJ1-5
CASKQTRTDTQYF	TGTGCCAGTAAACAGACTCGCACAGATACGCAGTATTTT	TRBV3-1	NA	NA	TRBJ2-3
CASSLSGQEGQPQHF	TGCGCCAGCAGCTTGTCGGGACAGGAGGGACAGCCCCAGCATTTT	TRBV5-1	few	TRBD1	TRBJ1-5
CGATGNYGYTF	TGCGGGGCCACGGGTAACTATGGCTACACCTTC	TRBV20-1	few	NA	TRBJ1-2
CATRTSGDTQYF	TGTGCCACCCGGACTAGCGGAGATACGCAGTATTTT	TRBV28	NA	TRBD2	TRBJ2-3
CASSLGPSNSPLHF	TGCGCCAGCAGCTTAGGACCGAGTAATTCACCCCTCCACTTT	TRBV5-1	NA	NA	TRBJ1-6
CSATGGGDYEQYF	TGCAGTGCTACCGGCGGGGGGGACTACGAGCAGTACTTC	TRBV20-1	NA	TRBD2	TRBJ2-7
CASSLVGSTYGYTF	TGTGCCAGCAGCTTGGTGGGGTCTACCTATGGCTACACCTTC	TRBV5-6	NA	NA	TRBJ1-2
CASSLTEGATGELFF	TGCGCCAGCAGCCTAACAGAGGGGGCCACCGGGGAGCTGTTTTTT	TRBV4-1	few	TRBD1	TRBJ2-2
CASSEAVDTEAFF	TGTGCCAGCAGTGAGGCAGTTGACACTGAAGCTTTCTTT	TRBV12-3/TRBV12-4	NA	NA	TRBJ1-1
CASSFITGSDYGYTF	TGTGCCAGCAGCTTTATTACAGGGAGTGACTATGGCTACACCTTC	TRBV4-2	few	NA	TRBJ1-2
CASSQAQRPTDTQYF	TGTGCCAGCAGCCAAGCCCAACGACCCACAGATACGCAGTATTTT	TRBV3-1	NA	NA	TRBJ2-3
CASSQGGSYEQYF	TGCGCCAGCAGCCAAGGGGGTAGCTACGAGCAGTACTTC	TRBV4-3	many	NA	TRBJ2-7
CASSQDMTSLRELFF	TGTGCCAGCAGCCAAGATATGACCTCCCTGAGGGAACTGTTTTTT	TRBV3-1	NA	NA	TRBJ1-4
CASRVDWGPSNYGYTF	TGTGCCAGCAGGGTAGACTGGGGACCATCTAACTATGGCTACACCTTC	TRBV2	NA	NA	TRBJ1-2
CATSYYSNQPQHF	TGTGCCACCAGTTATTATAGCAATCAGCCCCAGCATTTT	TRBV24-1	NA	NA	TRBJ1-5
CASSDPGIGEAFF	TGCGCCAGCAGTGACCCGGGGATCGGTGAAGCTTTCTTT	TRBV4-1	NA	NA	TRBJ1-1
CASSPLDNEQFF	TGTGCCAGCAGTCCCCTAGATAATGAGCAGTTCTTC	TRBV6-2/TRBV6-3	NA	NA	TRBJ2-1
CASSLRGQGNTIYF	TGTGCCAGCAGTTTAAGGGGCCAGGGGAACACCATATATTTT	TRBV12-3/TRBV12-4	few	NA	TRBJ1-3
CASSFLAETQYF	TGTGCCAGCAGTTTCCTAGCAGAGACCCAGTACTTC	TRBV28	NA	NA	TRBJ2-5
CSARDKAGSKYGYTF	TGCAGTGCTAGAGATAAAGCGGGCAGCAAATATGGCTACACCTTC	TRBV20-1	NA	NA	TRBJ1-2
CASSFGNGTASF	NA	TRBV4-1	NA	NA	TRBJ2-7
CASSLIGPPTEAFF	TGTGCCAGCAGCTTAATAGGACCCCCCACTGAAGCTTTCTTT	TRBV7-2	NA	NA	TRBJ1-1
CASSRTGFTGELFF	TGCGCCAGCAGCCGGACAGGGTTCACCGGGGAGCTGTTTTTT	TRBV4-1	NA	TRBD1	TRBJ2-2
CASSYSTGGVQPQHF	TGTGCCAGCAGTTACTCAACAGGGGGAGTTCAGCCCCAGCATTTT	TRBV6-2/TRBV6-3	once	TRBD1	TRBJ1-5
CSASVWLAGGQETQYF	TGCAGTGCTAGCGTCTGGCTAGCGGGGGGTCAAGAGACCCAGTACTTC	TRBV20-1	few	TRBD2	TRBJ2-5
CASSQGRVGQPQHF	TGCGCCAGCAGCCAAGGCAGGGTGGGTCAGCCCCAGCATTTT	TRBV4-3	NA	NA	TRBJ1-5
CASSFESGTEAFF	TGTGCCAGCAGCTTCGAGAGTGGCACTGAAGCTTTCTTT	TRBV7-9	few	NA	TRBJ1-1
CASSHPGGRPGDETQYF	TGTGCCAGCAGCCACCCCGGCGGACGCCCAGGAGACGAGACCCAGTACTTC	TRBV6-2/TRBV6-3	NA	NA	TRBJ2-5
CASSLALNQPQHF	TGTGCCAGCAGCTTAGCTCTTAATCAGCCCCAGCATTTT	TRBV7-9	NA	NA	TRBJ1-5
CAISEDASMAVGFF	TGTGCCATCAGTGAGGATGCTTCTATGGCGGTGGGGTTCTTC	TRBV10-3	many	NA	TRBJ2-1
CSAVDGTAYNSPLHF	TGCAGTGCTGTGGATGGGACAGCCTATAATTCACCCCTCCACTTT	TRBV20-1	few	TRBD1	TRBJ1-6
CASTLVPDNEQFF	TGTGCCAGCACCCTAGTACCTGACAATGAGCAGTTCTTC	TRBV7-9	few	NA	TRBJ2-1
CASSPWDSRSYEQYF	TGTGCCAGCAGCCCTTGGGACAGCAGGTCCTACGAGCAGTACTTC	TRBV11-2	few	TRBD1	TRBJ2-7
CASSVLLLDTDTQYF	TGTGCCAGCAGCGTCCTCTTACTGGACACAGATACGCAGTATTTT	TRBV7-2	NA	NA	TRBJ2-3